This TCR beta chain originates from a study of blood T cell repertoires in COVID-19. This clone was counted ten times or more. Germline CDR1 SGHNT, CDR2 YYREEE (reference sequence). V was clipped by 0 bases and J by 0 bases; unmatched bases: 8. The CDR3 is 18 amino acids. Libraries were prepared by immunoSEQ multiplex PCR; TCRdb keeps only in-frame clonotypes and omits some of them. The sample includes roughly 140,000 clones, more than 85% seen only once; the top ten take less than 6.5%. This chain uses TRBV5-4 with TRBJ2-1, with 8 bases that match TRBD2. The sequencing sample was made of peripheral blood. This receptor was obtained from a human donor in a cohort sampled during active COVID-19. DNA for the CDR3: TGTGCCAGCAGCTTGGGAGCGGCGGGGGGCCTCTCCTACAATGAGCAGTTCTTC. Residues: CASSLGAAGGLSYNEQFF.